These T cell receptor beta chains were read from a single sample in a study of blood T cell repertoires in COVID-19. The table came from immunoSEQ multiplex PCR; TCRdb's copy has only in-frame clones and leaves some out. The sample shows 150,000 to 200,000 clones, under 80% of them seen only once. Material for sequencing was PBMCs or T cells enriched from blood (not recorded which). These receptors came from a woman in her fifties or sixties with acute COVID-19. The CDR3 runs from the conserved cysteine through the conserved F or W. The order of the fields is J gene, clone size, D gene, V gene, CDR3 protein, CDR3 DNA. D genes are given only for firm matches. Size is omitted from some rows. Given values are once, few, many or a class for expanded clones.

>TRBJ2-1|.|TRBD1|TRBV3-1/TRBV3-2
CASSQGDRQFF
TGTGCCAGCAGCCAAGGGGACAGGCAGTTCTTC
>TRBJ1-1|medium-sized|TRBD1|TRBV28
CASSQQGARAFF
TGTGCCAGCAGTCAACAGGGGGCACGAGCTTTCTTT
>TRBJ2-5|.|TRBD2|TRBV3-1/TRBV3-2
CASRPTPGGQETQYF
TGTGCCAGCAGGCCCACACCGGGGGGGCAAGAGACCCAGTACTTC
>TRBJ1-6|.|.|TRBV6-5
CASSYSHREGNSPLHF
TGTGCCAGCAGTTACTCCCACAGGGAGGGTAATTCACCCCTCCACTTT
>TRBJ1-1|.|TRBD1|TRBV19
CASSIDLIPGGNTEAFF
TGTGCCAGTAGTATAGATCTTATTCCAGGGGGGAACACTGAAGCTTTCTTT
>TRBJ1-2|.|.|TRBV24-1
CATSGLDSDENYGYTF
TGTGCCACCAGTGGCCTCGACAGCGATGAGAACTATGGCTACACCTTC
>TRBJ1-5|once|.|TRBV5-1
CASSLRMGSDQPQHF
TGCGCCAGCAGCTTGCGCATGGGCTCGGATCAGCCCCAGCATTTT
>TRBJ2-5|few|TRBD2|TRBV4-2
CASSQGGLAAYQETQYF
TGTGCCAGCAGCCAAGGAGGACTAGCGGCGTACCAAGAGACCCAGTACTTC
>TRBJ2-6|.|.|TRBV11-3
CSWANVLTF
TGTTCCTGGGCCAACGTCCTGACTTTC
>TRBJ1-2|.|.|TRBV5-4
CASSLSGFYGYTF
TGTGCCAGCAGCTTGTCGGGATTTTATGGCTACACCTTC
>TRBJ2-5|once|.|TRBV28
CASSLLTAGGETQYF
TGTGCCAGCAGTTTGTTGACGGCGGGTGGAGAGACCCAGTACTTC
>TRBJ1-1|.|TRBD1|TRBV2
CASSRTGIGGTEAFF
TGTGCCAGCAGCCGGACAGGGATTGGGGGCACTGAAGCTTTCTTT
>TRBJ1-2|.|.|TRBV19
CASTHPGEGYTF
TGTGCCAGTACCCACCCGGGGGAAGGCTACACCTTC
>TRBJ1-2|.|.|TRBV30
CAWSRGDMYYGYTF
TGTGCCTGGAGCAGGGGCGATATGTACTATGGCTACACCTTC
>TRBJ2-6|.|.|TRBV27
CASSGWGANVLTF
TGTGCCAGCAGTGGCTGGGGGGCCAACGTCCTGACTTTC
>TRBJ1-2|.|.|TRBV5-1
CASSSSAAVRETF
TGCGCCAGCAGCTCGTCTGCGGCAGTGCGCGAGACCTTC
>TRBJ2-1|once|TRBD2|TRBV7-9
CASSPPSGGKYEQFF
TGTGCCAGCAGCCCCCCTAGCGGGGGGAAGTATGAGCAGTTCTTC
>TRBJ1-2|few|.|TRBV7-9
CASNPDKAYGYTF
TGTGCCAGCAATCCCGACAAAGCCTATGGCTACACCTTC
>TRBJ1-1|.|.|TRBV5-6
CASSPVDILKVVTEAFF
TGTGCCAGCAGCCCAGTGGACATCTTAAAAGTAGTCACTGAAGCTTTCTTT
>TRBJ2-2|.|TRBD1|TRBV2
CASSHPGTANTGELFF
TGTGCCAGCAGCCACCCAGGGACAGCGAACACCGGGGAGCTGTTTTTT
>TRBJ2-3|.|.|TRBV6-1
CASSENEVVTDTQYF
TGTGCCAGCAGTGAAAATGAGGTAGTGACAGATACGCAGTATTTT
>TRBJ2-3|.|TRBD1|TRBV3-1/TRBV3-2
CASSRQGAVGTDTQYF
TGTGCCAGCAGCCGACAGGGGGCGGTTGGCACAGATACGCAGTATTTT
>TRBJ1-1|once|TRBD1|TRBV4-1
CASSPDRDRAFF
TGCGCCAGCAGCCCTGACAGGGATCGAGCTTTCTTT
>TRBJ1-6|.|.|TRBV3-1/TRBV3-2
CASSLGSGEINSPLHF
TGTGCCAGCAGCCTGGGGTCAGGGGAGATTAATTCACCCCTCCACTTT
>TRBJ1-2|.|.|TRBV6-5
CASKGPMGYTF
TGTGCCAGCAAGGGGCCAATGGGCTACACCTTC
>TRBJ2-2|.|.|TRBV3-1/TRBV3-2
CASSLGGRTGELFF
TGTGCCAGCAGCCTCGGCGGGCGGACCGGGGAGCTGTTTTTT
>TRBJ1-1|.|.|TRBV9
CASSGWSEMNTEAFF
TGTGCCAGCAGCGGGTGGAGTGAGATGAACACTGAAGCTTTCTTT
>TRBJ1-2|.|.|TRBV19
CASSIGGGGYTF
TGTGCCAGTAGTATAGGAGGAGGAGGCTACACCTTC
>TRBJ1-1|.|.|TRBV27
CASSPDRMNTEAFF
TGTGCCAGCAGTCCTGACAGGATGAACACTGAAGCTTTCTTT
>TRBJ1-5|.|.|TRBV5-1
CASSSDSNQPQHF
TGCGCCAGCAGCTCGGACAGTAACCAGCCCCAGCATTTT
>TRBJ1-2|.|TRBD1|TRBV30
CAWSRGGNGYTF
TGTGCCTGGAGTCGAGGGGGCAATGGCTACACCTTC